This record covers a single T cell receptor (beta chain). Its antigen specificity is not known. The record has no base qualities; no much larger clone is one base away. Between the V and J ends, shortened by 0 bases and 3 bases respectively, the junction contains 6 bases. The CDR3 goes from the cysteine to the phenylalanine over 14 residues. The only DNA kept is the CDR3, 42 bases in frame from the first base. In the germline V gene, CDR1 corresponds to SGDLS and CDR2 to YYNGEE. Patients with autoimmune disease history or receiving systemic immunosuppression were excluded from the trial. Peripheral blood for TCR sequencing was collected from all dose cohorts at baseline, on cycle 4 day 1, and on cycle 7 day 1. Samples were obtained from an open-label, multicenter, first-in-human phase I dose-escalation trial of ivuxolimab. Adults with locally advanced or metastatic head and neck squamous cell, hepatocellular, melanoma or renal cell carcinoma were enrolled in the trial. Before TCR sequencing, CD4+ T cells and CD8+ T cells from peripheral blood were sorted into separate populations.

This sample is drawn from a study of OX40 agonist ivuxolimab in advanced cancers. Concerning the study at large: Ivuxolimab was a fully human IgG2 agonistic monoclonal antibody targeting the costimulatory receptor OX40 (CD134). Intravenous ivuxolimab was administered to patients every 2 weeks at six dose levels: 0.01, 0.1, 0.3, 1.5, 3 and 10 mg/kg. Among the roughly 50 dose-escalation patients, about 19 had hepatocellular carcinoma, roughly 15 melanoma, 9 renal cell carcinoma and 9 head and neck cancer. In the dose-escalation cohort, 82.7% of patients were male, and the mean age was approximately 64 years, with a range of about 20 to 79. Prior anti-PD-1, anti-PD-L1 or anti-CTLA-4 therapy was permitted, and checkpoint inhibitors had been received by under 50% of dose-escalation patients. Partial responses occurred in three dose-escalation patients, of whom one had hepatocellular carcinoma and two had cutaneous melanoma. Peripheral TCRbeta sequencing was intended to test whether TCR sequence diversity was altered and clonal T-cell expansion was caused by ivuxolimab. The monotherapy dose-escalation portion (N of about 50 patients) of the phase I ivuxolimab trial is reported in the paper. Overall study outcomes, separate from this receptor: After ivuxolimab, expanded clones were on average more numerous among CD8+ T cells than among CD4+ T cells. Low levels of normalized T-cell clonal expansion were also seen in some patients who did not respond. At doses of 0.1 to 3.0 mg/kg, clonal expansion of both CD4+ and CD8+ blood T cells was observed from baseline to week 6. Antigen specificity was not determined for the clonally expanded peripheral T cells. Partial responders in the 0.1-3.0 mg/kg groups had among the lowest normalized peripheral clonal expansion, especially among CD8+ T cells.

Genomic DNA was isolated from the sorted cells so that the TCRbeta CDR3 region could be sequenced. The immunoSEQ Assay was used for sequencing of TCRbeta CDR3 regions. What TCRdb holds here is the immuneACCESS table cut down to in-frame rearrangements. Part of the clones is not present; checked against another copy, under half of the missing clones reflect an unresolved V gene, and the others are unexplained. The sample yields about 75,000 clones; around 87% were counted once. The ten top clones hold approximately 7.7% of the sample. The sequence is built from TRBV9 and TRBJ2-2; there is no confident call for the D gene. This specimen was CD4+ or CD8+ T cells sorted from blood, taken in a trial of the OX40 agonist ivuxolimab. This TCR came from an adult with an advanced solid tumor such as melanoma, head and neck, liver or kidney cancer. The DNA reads TGTGCCAGCAGCGTAGGTCAAGACACCGGGGAGCTGTTTTTT. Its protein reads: CASSVGQDTGELFF.